This T cell receptor (beta chain) was identified in a study of blood T cells in healthy people across ages. The total RNA that was extracted per sample amounted to at least 5 micrograms. This CDR3 is 15 amino acids long. The germline CDR1 and CDR2 sequences are SGHRS and YFSETQ. Trimming stripped 2 bases from V and 1 base from J, with 12 bases between. Through a sample-barcoded 5' primer and a J-beta primer mix, a second PCR was run for about 6 to 11 cycles. TCRdb re-called the 5' RACE reads through MiXCR, storing one row per CDR3 protein. The profile shows some 1.5 million distinct CDR3 sequences, 28% of them singletons.

Source material: blood. This TCR derives from a woman in her twenties or thirties in good health. The V and J genes are TRBV5-1 and TRBJ2-5; D call uncertain. The CDR3 nucleotides are TGCGCCAGCAGCTTCTCAACAGTGACCCAAGAGACCCAGTACTTC. Amino acids: CASSFSTVTQETQYF.